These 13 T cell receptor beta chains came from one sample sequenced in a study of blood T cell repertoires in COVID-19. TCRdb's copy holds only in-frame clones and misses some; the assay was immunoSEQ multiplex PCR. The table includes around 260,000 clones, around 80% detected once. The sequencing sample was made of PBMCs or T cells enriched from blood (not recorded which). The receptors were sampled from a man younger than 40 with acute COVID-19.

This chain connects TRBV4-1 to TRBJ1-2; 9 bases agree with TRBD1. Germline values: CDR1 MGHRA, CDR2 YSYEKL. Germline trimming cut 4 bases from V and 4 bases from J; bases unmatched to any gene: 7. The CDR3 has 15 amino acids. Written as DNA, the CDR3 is TGCGCCAGCAGCCCAGAGACAGGGGGTGGCTATGGCTACACCTTC. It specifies CASSPETGGGYGYTF.

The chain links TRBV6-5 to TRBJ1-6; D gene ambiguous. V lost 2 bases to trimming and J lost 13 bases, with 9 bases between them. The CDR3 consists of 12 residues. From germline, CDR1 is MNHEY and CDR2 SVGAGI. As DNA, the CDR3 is TGTGCCAGCAGTTACGCGCGGGGTCCCCTCCACTTT. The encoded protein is CASSYARGPLHF.

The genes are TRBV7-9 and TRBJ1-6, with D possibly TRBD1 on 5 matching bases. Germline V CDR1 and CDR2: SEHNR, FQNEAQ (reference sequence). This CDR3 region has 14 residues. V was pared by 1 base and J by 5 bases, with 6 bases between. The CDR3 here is CASSLEGNNSPLHF. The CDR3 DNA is TGTGCCAGCAGCTTAGAGGGGAATAATTCACCCCTCCACTTT.

The chain's CDR3 is CASSLRGTEAFF. CDR3 DNA sequence: TGTGCCAGCAGCTTGAGAGGGACTGAAGCTTTCTTT. This sequence joins TRBV5-5 and TRBJ1-1; no firm D call. CDR3 length equals 12 residues. Germline V gene data show CDR1 as SGHKS and CDR2 as YYEKEE (reference sequence). V was cut by 1 base and J by 5 bases, with 6 bases left in between.

CDR3 amino acids: CASSQLAGDTGELFF. The CDR3 DNA is TGTGCCAGCAGCCAACTAGCGGGTGACACCGGGGAGCTGTTTTTT. The gene calls are TRBV6-5 and TRBJ2-2; 9 nucleotides align to TRBD2. The junction had 5 bases not matched to a gene; V was cut back by 6 bases and J by 3 bases. This CDR3 is 15 amino acids long. Germline V CDR1 and CDR2: MNHEY, SVGAGI.

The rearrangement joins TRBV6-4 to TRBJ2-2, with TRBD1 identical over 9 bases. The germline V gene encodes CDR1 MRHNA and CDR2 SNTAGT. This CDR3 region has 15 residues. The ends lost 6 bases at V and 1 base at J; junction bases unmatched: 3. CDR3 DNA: TGTGCCAGCAGCAAGGACAGGGGGAACACCGGGGAGCTGTTTTTT. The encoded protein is CASSKDRGNTGELFF.

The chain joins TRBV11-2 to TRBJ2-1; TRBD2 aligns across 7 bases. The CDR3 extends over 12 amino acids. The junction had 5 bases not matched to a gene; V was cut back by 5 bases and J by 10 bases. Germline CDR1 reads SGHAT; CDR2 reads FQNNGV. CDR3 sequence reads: CASSMLAGEQFF. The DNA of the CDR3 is TGTGCCAGCAGCATGTTAGCGGGCGAGCAGTTCTTC.

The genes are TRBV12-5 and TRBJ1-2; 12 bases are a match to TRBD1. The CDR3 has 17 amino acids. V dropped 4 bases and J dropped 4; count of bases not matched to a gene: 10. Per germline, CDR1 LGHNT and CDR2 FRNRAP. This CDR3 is CASGSNSGTGGAYGYTF. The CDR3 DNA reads TGTGCTAGTGGTTCCAACTCCGGGACAGGGGGCGCCTATGGCTACACCTTC.

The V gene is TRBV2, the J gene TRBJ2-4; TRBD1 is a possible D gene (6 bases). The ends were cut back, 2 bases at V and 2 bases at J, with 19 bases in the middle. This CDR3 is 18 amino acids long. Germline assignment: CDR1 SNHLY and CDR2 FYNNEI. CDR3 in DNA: TGTGCCAGCAGTGAAAAACTCTACGGGGACACGACCAAAAACATTCAGTACTTC. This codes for CASSEKLYGDTTKNIQYF.

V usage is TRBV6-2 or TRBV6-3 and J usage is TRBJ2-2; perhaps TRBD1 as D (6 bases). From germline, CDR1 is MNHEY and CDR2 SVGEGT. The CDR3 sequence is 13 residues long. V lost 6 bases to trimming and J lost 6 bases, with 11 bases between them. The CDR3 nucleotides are TGTGCCAGCAGCCCACAGGGTTCCGGGGAGCTGTTTTTT. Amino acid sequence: CASSPQGSGELFF.

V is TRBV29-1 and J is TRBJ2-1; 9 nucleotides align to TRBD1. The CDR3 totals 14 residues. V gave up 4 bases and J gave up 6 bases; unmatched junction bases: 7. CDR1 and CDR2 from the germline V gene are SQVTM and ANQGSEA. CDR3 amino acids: CSVVRTGAFNEQFF. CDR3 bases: TGCAGCGTTGTCAGGACAGGGGCCTTCAATGAGCAGTTCTTC.

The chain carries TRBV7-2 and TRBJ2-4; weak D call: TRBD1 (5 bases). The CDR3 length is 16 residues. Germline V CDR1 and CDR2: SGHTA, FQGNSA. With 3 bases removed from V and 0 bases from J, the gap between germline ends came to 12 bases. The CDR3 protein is CASSLSQGLAKNIQYF. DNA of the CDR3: TGTGCCAGCAGCTTGAGCCAGGGCCTAGCCAAAAACATTCAGTACTTC.

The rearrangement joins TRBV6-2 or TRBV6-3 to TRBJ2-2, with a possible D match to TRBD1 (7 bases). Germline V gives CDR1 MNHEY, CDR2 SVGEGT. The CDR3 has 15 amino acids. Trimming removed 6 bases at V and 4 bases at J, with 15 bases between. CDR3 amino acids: CASSRYQGGTGELFF. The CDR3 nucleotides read TGTGCCAGCAGCAGATACCAGGGGGGCACCGGGGAGCTGTTTTTT.